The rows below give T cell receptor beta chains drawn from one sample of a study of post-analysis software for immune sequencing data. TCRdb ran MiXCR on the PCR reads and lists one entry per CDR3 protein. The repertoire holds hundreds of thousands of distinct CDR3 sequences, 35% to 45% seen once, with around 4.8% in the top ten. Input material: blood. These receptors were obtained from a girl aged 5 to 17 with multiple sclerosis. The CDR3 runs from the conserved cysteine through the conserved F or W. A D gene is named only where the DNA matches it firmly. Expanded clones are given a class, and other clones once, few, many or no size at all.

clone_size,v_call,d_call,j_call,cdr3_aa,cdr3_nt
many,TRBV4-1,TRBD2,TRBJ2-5,CASSQDPQREGPWGTQYF,TGCGCCAGCAGCCAAGACCCCCAGCGGGAGGGTCCTTGGGGGACCCAGTACTTC
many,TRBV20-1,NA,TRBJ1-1,CSARPSGETNTEAFF,TGCAGTGCTAGGCCATCTGGGGAGACGAACACTGAAGCTTTCTTT
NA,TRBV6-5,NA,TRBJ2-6,CASRPGQSSGANVLTF,TGTGCCAGCAGGCCCGGACAGAGCTCTGGGGCCAACGTCCTGACTTTC
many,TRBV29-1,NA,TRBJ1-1,CSVERRAGPGAFF,TGCAGCGTTGAACGTCGAGCCGGACCAGGAGCTTTCTTT
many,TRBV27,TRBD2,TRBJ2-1,CASRSSMAGLGFNEQFF,TGTGCCAGCAGAAGTAGTATGGCGGGACTAGGCTTCAATGAGCAGTTCTTC
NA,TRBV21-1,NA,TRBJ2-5,CASSKEARPEETQYF,TGTGCCAGCAGCAAAGAGGCGCGGCCAGAAGAGACCCAGTACTTC
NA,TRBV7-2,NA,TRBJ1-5,CASSQHSNQPQHF,TGTGCCAGCAGCCAACATAGCAATCAGCCCCAGCATTTT
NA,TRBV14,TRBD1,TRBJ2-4,CASSQDARGLDIQYF,TGTGCCAGCAGCCAAGATGCCAGGGGGCTCGACATTCAGTACTTC
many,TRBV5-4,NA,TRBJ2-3,CASSLPFSDTQYF,TGTGCCAGCAGCTTGCCGTTTTCGGATACGCAGTATTTT
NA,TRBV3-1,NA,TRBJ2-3,CAGSQDRQGTDTQYF,TGTGCCGGCAGCCAAGATCGGCAGGGCACAGATACGCAGTATTTT
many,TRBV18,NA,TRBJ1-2,CASSPQQEWGYTF,TGTGCCAGCTCACCACAACAGGAATGGGGCTACACCTTC